These 17 T cell receptor beta chains came from one sample sequenced in a study of neurological immune-mediated disorders (dated by TCRdb to about 2019). The library was built by means of 5' RACE. The instrument given in TCRdb is Illumina HiSeq 2500. TCRdb reanalyzed the raw reads on its own, using fastp at Q25 for trimming and MiXCR for clone calling, and kept in-frame beta chains. Rows with one shared CDR3 protein collapse into an entry with the most common genes and DNA. The sample yields 75,000 to 95,000 distinct CDR3 sequences; roughly a sixth were counted once. The top ten clones comprise 15% to 19% of the sample. The sequenced material came from PBMCs. The receptors were gathered from a woman in her thirties or forties in good health.

A remark on this clonotype: Given a much more abundant clone one base away, this may be a read error. The rearrangement links TRBV20-1 to TRBJ2-1, with 13 nucleotides matching TRBD2. The CDR3 length is 14 residues. The V segment lost 1 base and the J segment 6 bases; nucleotides outside the gene matches: 0. Germline values: CDR1 DFQATT, CDR2 SNEGSKA (reference sequence). The CDR3 DNA follows: TGCAGTGCTAGAGGGACTAGCGGGGGCAATGAGCAGTTCTTC. This translates into CSARGTSGGNEQFF.

This clonotype showed up many times. The chain links TRBV12-3 or TRBV12-4 to TRBJ1-5, with 8 bases lining up with TRBD1. This CDR3 is 15 amino acids long. Trimming took 6 bases from V and 3 from J; bases not matched to a gene: 7. For the CDR3, the DNA is TGTGCCAGCAGCGAGACAGGGGAGGACAATCAGCCCCAGCATTTT. Its translation is CASSETGEDNQPQHF.

Many counts were recorded for this clonotype. The chain links TRBV3-1 to TRBJ2-1; D gene ambiguous. V gave up 3 bases and J gave up 0 bases, with 9 bases separating them. Germline CDR1 is LGHDT and CDR2 is YNNKEL (reference sequence). This CDR3 comprises 15 residues. The DNA of the CDR3 is TGTGCCAGCAGCCATTTCAAAAGCTCCTACAATGAGCAGTTCTTC. It specifies CASSHFKSSYNEQFF.

This clonotype was seen ten or more times. V gene TRBV4-3 combines with J gene TRBJ2-5, with TRBD2 as a possible D gene (6 bases). The CDR3 spans 18 residues. V was clipped by 3 bases and J by 5 bases, with 25 bases between them. Germline V CDR1 and CDR2: LGHNA, YSLEER. The CDR3 is CASSQGRGTDYRRETQYF. CDR3 sequence (DNA): TGCGCCAGCAGCCAGGGGCGCGGGACGGACTACCGCCGGGAGACCCAGTACTTC.

This clonotype was observed at least ten times. This chain connects TRBV5-1 to TRBJ1-1, with D perhaps matching TRBD1 (6 bases). V shed 3 bases and J shed 5 bases, with 14 bases lying between them. Germline V gives CDR1 SGHRS, CDR2 YFSETQ. The CDR3 contains 14 residues. The CDR3, as DNA: TGCGCCAGCAGCTCTCTAGGGGGGGAAACTGAAGCTTTCTTT. This encodes CASSSLGGETEAFF.

Many counts were recorded for this clonotype. The CDR3, as DNA: TGCGCCAGCACCGCACTAGCGGGGGTCGGTGGAGCGCAGTATTTT. Its translation: CASTALAGVGGAQYF. The V gene is TRBV5-1, the J gene TRBJ2-3, with 11 positions matching TRBD2. After removal of 6 bases from V and 10 bases from J, the junction contained 13 bases not matched to a gene. From germline, CDR1 is SGHRS and CDR2 YFSETQ. The CDR3 length is 15 residues.

This clonotype was seen ten or more times. J is TRBJ1-6 and V is TRBV7-2; 8 positions agree with TRBD1. Germline assignment: CDR1 SGHTA and CDR2 FQGNSA. The CDR3 totals 16 residues. V lost 4 bases to trimming and J lost 10 bases; unmatched junction nucleotides: 12. The CDR3 reads CASSSSLQGAGSPLHF. The CDR3 coding sequence is TGTGCCAGCAGCTCTAGCCTCCAGGGGGCTGGATCACCCCTCCACTTT.

This clonotype occurred many times. The chain couples TRBV4-3 to TRBJ2-1; D gene ambiguous. Trimming stripped 2 bases from V and 2 bases from J, with 16 bases between. Germline V gives CDR1 LGHNA, CDR2 YSLEER. This CDR3 is 17 amino acids long. The CDR3 nucleotides are TGCGCCAGCAGCCAACGAGAGAACGGTAACCCCTACAATGAGCAGTTCTTC. This sequence encodes CASSQRENGNPYNEQFF.

The chain uses TRBV19 and TRBJ2-3; D call uncertain. Germline CDR1 reads LNHDA; CDR2 reads SQIVND (reference sequence). The CDR3 sequence is 13 residues long. V was cut by 7 bases and J by 5 bases, with 13 bases left in between. The CDR3 coding sequence is TGTGCCAGTAAAGGATCGGGCCGAGATACGCAGTATTTT. Its protein is CASKGSGRDTQYF.

This clonotype was seen at least ten times. The V call is TRBV7-8, the J call TRBJ1-3; TRBD1 matches 9 bases. The V segment lost 5 bases and the J segment 4 bases; nucleotides outside the gene matches: 12. Per germline, CDR1 SGHVS and CDR2 FQNEAQ. This CDR3 contains 17 residues. CDR3 sequence (DNA): TGTGCCAGCAGCCTACGAAGGGACAGGGCCCCAGGAAACACCATATATTTT. It yields the protein CASSLRRDRAPGNTIYF.

This clonotype was counted many times. The rearrangement links TRBV7-3 to TRBJ2-7; 7 bases agree with TRBD1. Germline V lookup: CDR1 SGHTA, CDR2 FQGTGA. The trim removed 5 bases at V and 4 bases at J, leaving 8 bases unmatched. This CDR3 is built from 14 residues. CDR3 DNA sequence: TGTGCCAGCAGCCCACCGGGACAGCCTTACGAGCAGTACGTC. As protein: CASSPPGQPYEQYV.

This clonotype was picked up many times. The chain uses TRBV28 and TRBJ1-2; 7 bases are a match to TRBD1. This CDR3 has 12 residues. In germline, CDR1 is MDHEN, CDR2 SYDVKM. With 3 bases clipped from V and 6 bases from J, the junction kept 1 base outside the gene matches. In DNA, the CDR3 is TGTGCCAGCAGTTTGGGGACAGATGGCTACACCTTC. Its protein product is CASSLGTDGYTF.

This clonotype was detected ten times or more. The chain carries TRBV9 and TRBJ1-2, with TRBD1 matching over 7 bases. The V gene's germline CDR1 is SGDLS and CDR2 YYNGEE. The CDR3 sequence is 14 residues long. Trimming at V came to 0 bases and at J to 6 bases, leaving 5 bases not matched to a gene. The CDR3 DNA is TGTGCCAGCAGCGTAGGAGGGGGCGAAGATGGCTACACCTTC. Protein: CASSVGGGEDGYTF.

This clonotype was detected ten times or more. This chain uses TRBV10-3 with TRBJ2-6; no definite D call. In germline, CDR1 is ENHRY, CDR2 SYGVKD. CDR3 length equals 14 residues. V lost 4 bases to trimming and J lost 0 bases, with 4 bases between them. Here the CDR3 reads CAISGFSGANVLTF. CDR3 bases: TGTGCCATCAGTGGCTTCTCTGGGGCCAACGTCCTGACTTTC.

This clonotype was observed at least ten times. The rearrangement joins TRBV7-2 to TRBJ1-1; 7 nucleotides align to TRBD1. The ends lost 2 bases at V and 6 bases at J; junction bases unmatched: 6. The CDR3 has 14 amino acids. The germline V gene has CDR1 SGHTA and CDR2 FQGNSA. The CDR3: CASSLKDRDPEAFF. CDR3 sequence (DNA): TGTGCCAGCAGCTTAAAAGACAGGGACCCTGAAGCTTTCTTT. The complete variable domain, with remaining parts taken from reference TRBV7-2 and TRBJ1-1, reads GAGVSQSPSNKVTEKGKDVELRCDPISGHTALYWYRQSLGQGLEFLIYFQGNSAPDKSGLPSDRFSAERTGGSVSTLTIQRTQQEDSAVYLCASSLKDRDPEAFFGQGTRLTVV.

This clonotype has a count of ten or more. The gene calls are TRBV5-1 and TRBJ2-2; no clear D. CDR1 is SGHRS, CDR2 YFSETQ, per germline. The CDR3 has 14 amino acids. Trimming cost V 5 bases and J 2 bases, with 10 bases left between them. Written as DNA, the CDR3 is TGCGCCAGCAGTGGGCTACAAAACACCGGGGAGCTGTTTTTT. It translates to CASSGLQNTGELFF.

This clonotype was detected ten times or more. The chain has TRBV7-2 and TRBJ1-6; tentatively, D is TRBD1 (6 bases). The CDR3 length is 13 residues. CDR1 SGHTA and CDR2 FQGNSA come from the germline V gene. Trimming stripped 4 bases from V and 7 bases from J, with 8 bases between. Here the CDR3 DNA reads TGTGCCAGCAGCTCGACAGGCAATTCACCCCTCCACTTT. Its protein is CASSSTGNSPLHF.